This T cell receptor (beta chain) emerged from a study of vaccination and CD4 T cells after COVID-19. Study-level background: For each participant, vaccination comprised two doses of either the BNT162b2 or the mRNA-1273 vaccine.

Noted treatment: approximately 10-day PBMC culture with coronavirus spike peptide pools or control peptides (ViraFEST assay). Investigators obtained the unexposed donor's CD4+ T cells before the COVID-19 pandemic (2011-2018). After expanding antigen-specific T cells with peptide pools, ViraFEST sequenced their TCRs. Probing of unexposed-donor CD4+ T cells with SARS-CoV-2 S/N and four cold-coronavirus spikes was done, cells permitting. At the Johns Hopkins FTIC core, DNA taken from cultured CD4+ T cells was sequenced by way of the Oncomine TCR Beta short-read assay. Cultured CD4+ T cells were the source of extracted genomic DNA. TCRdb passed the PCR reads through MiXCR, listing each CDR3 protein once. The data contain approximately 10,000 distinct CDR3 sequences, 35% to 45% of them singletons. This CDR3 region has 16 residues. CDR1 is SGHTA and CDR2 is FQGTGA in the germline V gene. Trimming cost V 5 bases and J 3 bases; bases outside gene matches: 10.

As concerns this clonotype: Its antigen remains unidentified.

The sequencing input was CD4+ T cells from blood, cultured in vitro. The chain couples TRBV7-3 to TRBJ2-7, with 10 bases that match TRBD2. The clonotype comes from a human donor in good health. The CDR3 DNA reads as TGTGCCAGCAGCCCTACTTCCGGGACTAGCGTCTACGAGCAGTACTTC. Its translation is CASSPTSGTSVYEQYF.